The text below deals with one T cell receptor (beta chain). This specimen comes from a study of blood T cells in healthy people across ages. Trimming stripped 4 bases from V and 2 bases from J, with 17 bases between. This CDR3 has 16 residues. Germline V gene sequence: CDR1 SGHRS, CDR2 YFSETQ. PCR was performed a second time for roughly 7 to 12 cycles using a sample-barcoded 5' primer and a J-beta primer mix. The authors tagged each cDNA molecule using a template-switch adaptor with 12 random nucleotides. Per-sample output comprised a minimum of 2.5 million paired-end reads containing CDR3. TCRdb fed the 5' RACE reads into MiXCR, producing one record per CDR3 protein. The profile shows about 1.5 million distinct CDR3 sequences, approximately 42% of them singletons. Donors ranged from roughly 6 to 95 years old and were healthy Caucasians in Russia.

The chain links TRBV5-1 to TRBJ2-3; D not certain. The TCR comes from a woman aged 18-30 years in good health. The sequenced material came from blood. CDR3 sequence reads: CASSNALGGVTDTQYF. CDR3 DNA: TGCGCCAGCAGCAACGCTCTAGGTGGGGTCACAGATACGCAGTATTTT.